What follows are 21 T cell receptor beta chains derived from one specimen sequenced in a study of T-cell memory formation after mild COVID-19. TCRdb itself ran the 5' RACE reads through MiXCR, one entry per CDR3 protein. The sample has around 320,000 distinct CDR3 sequences; 15% to 20% are singletons. The specimen sequenced was PBMCs or a T cell subset sorted from them (not recorded which). These receptors were collected from a man younger than 30 who had mild COVID-19 (a few samples of this study predate the infection). Cell type and time point are not known.

The V and J genes are TRBV5-1 and TRBJ2-4, with 8 bases matching TRBD1. Losses at the gene ends were 0 bases for V and 5 bases for J; bases not matched to a gene: 7. This CDR3 has 16 residues. CDR1 SGHRS and CDR2 YFSETQ come from the germline V gene. The CDR3 loop reads CASSLGLGQDQNIQYF. The CDR3 DNA is TGCGCCAGCAGCTTGGGGTTGGGACAGGACCAAAACATTCAGTACTTC. The whole variable domain, remainder taken from reference TRBV5-1 and TRBJ2-4, is KAGVTQTPRYLIKTRGQQVTLSCSPISGHRSVSWYQQTPGQGLQFLFEYFSETQRNKGNFPGRFSGRQFSNSRSEMNVSTLELGDSALYLCASSLGLGQDQNIQYFGAGTRLSVL.

There are a few counts of this clonotype. V gene TRBV20-1 combines with J gene TRBJ2-1; D is perhaps TRBD2 (6 bases). Trimming stripped 5 bases from V and 16 bases from J, with 12 bases between. CDR1 is DFQATT and CDR2 is SNEGSKA in the germline V gene (reference sequence). CDR3 length: 9 amino acids. CDR3 in DNA: TGCAGTGCTCCCGGGACTTTATTCTTC. This encodes CSAPGTLFF.

This clonotype was found many times. This chain uses TRBV20-1 with TRBJ2-7, with D unclear. This CDR3 has 14 residues. V dropped 0 bases and J dropped 1 base, with 10 bases sitting between them. Germline V gives CDR1 DFQATT, CDR2 SNEGSKA (reference sequence). The CDR3 here is CSARDFRLSYEQYF. DNA for the CDR3: TGCAGTGCTAGAGATTTTAGACTTTCCTACGAGCAGTACTTC.

The chain joins TRBV5-1 to TRBJ2-6; unclear D gene. CDR1 and CDR2 (germline): SGHRS, YFSETQ. V was clipped by 0 bases and J by 3 bases, with 16 bases between them. CDR3 length equals 18 residues. CDR3 sequence reads: CASSLEGRLRFGANVLTF. The DNA for the CDR3 is TGCGCCAGCAGCTTGGAAGGCCGCTTGAGGTTTGGGGCCAACGTCCTGACTTTC.

This clonotype has at least ten counts. CDR3 in amino acids: CASSLTSGTGTLFV. CDR3 nucleotide sequence: TGCGCCAGCAGCTTGACCTCCGGGACAGGCACATTGTTCGTC. V is TRBV5-1 and J is TRBJ2-7; 8 nucleotides align to TRBD1. Germline values: CDR1 SGHRS, CDR2 YFSETQ. The CDR3 sequence is 14 residues long.

The chain has TRBV7-3 and TRBJ2-5; the D gene could be TRBD1 or TRBD2 (5 bases each). V lost 2 bases and J lost 4, with 14 bases in between. Germline CDR1 SGHTA, CDR2 FQGTGA. CDR3 size: 15 residues. In DNA, the CDR3 is TGTGCCAGCAGCTTACGGTGGGGGAAGGGAGAGACCCAGTACTTC. Residues: CASSLRWGKGETQYF.

This clonotype has a count of ten or more. The rearrangement links TRBV7-3 to TRBJ2-3; 10 bases map to TRBD2. V dropped 4 bases and J dropped 6; count of bases not matched to a gene: 7. The germline gives CDR1 SGHTA, CDR2 FQGTGA. This CDR3 is 15 amino acids long. As DNA, the CDR3 is TGTGCCAGCAGCTCTCTAGCGGGGGAGCTTGATACGCAGTATTTT. Translation: CASSSLAGELDTQYF.

This clonotype was seen more than once but under ten times. The rearrangement joins TRBV6-5 to TRBJ1-3, with D uncertain. CDR3 length: 15 amino acids. Germline V CDR1 and CDR2: MNHEY, SVGAGI. Trimming shortened V by 4 bases and J by 2 bases, and 12 bases separated the two germline ends. The CDR3 DNA reads TGTGCCAGCAGTTTCGCAGGCGATACTGGAAACACCATATATTTT. It is translated as CASSFAGDTGNTIYF.

The chain combines TRBV6-5 with TRBJ1-2, with 9 nucleotides matching TRBD1. Germline V gene data show CDR1 as MNHEY and CDR2 as SVGAGI. V was clipped by 6 bases and J by 8 bases; unmatched bases: 7. CDR3 length: 13 amino acids. This CDR3 reads CASRWTGEGGYTF. The CDR3 DNA is TGTGCCAGCAGGTGGACAGGGGAAGGAGGCTACACCTTC.

The table lists this clonotype with a few counts. The chain has TRBV12-3 or TRBV12-4 and TRBJ2-7; D is uncertain. The ends were cut back, 5 bases at V and 3 bases at J, with 11 bases in the middle. This CDR3 is 13 amino acids long. The chain's CDR3 is CASSIQEIYEQYF. The CDR3 DNA sequence: TGTGCCAGCAGTATTCAAGAGATCTACGAGCAGTACTTC.

This clonotype was observed a handful of times. The chain is built from TRBV15 and TRBJ2-3; D not resolved. CDR1 LNHNV and CDR2 YYDKDF come from the germline V gene (reference sequence). Deletions cut 0 bases from V and 4 bases from J, with 11 bases between. The CDR3 is 15 amino acids. The CDR3 DNA follows: TGTGCCACCAGCAGAGATCGTTCAGGTGCAGATACGCAGTATTTT. Amino acid sequence: CATSRDRSGADTQYF. Full variable domain (rest looked up from reference TRBV15 and TRBJ2-3): DAMVIQNPRYQVTQFGKPVTLSCSQTLNHNVMYWYQQKSSQAPKLLFHYYDKDFNNEADTPDNFQSRRPNTSFCFLDIRSPGLGDTAMYLCATSRDRSGADTQYFGPGTRLTVL.

This clonotype came up a few times. This chain connects TRBV27 to TRBJ1-5, with D possibly matching TRBD1 (6 bases). The CDR3 spans 15 residues. V was clipped by 3 bases and J by 7 bases, with 16 bases between them. The germline gives CDR1 MNHEY, CDR2 SMNVEV (reference sequence). The CDR3 bases are TGTGCCAGCAGTTTTAGGAGACAGGATGGCCAGCCCCAGCATTTT. Protein sequence: CASSFRRQDGQPQHF.

This clonotype was picked up a small number of times. V and J are TRBV20-1 and TRBJ1-6, with D perhaps TRBD1 (5 bases). The ends were cut back, 6 bases at V and 7 bases at J, with 10 bases in the middle. The CDR3 spans 12 residues. In germline, CDR1 is DFQATT, CDR2 SNEGSKA (reference sequence). Here the CDR3 DNA reads TGCAGTGCAGTAACAGGCAATTCACCCCTCCACTTT. Translating gives CSAVTGNSPLHF.

This clonotype appeared a few times. The J gene is TRBJ1-2, the V gene TRBV5-5; D may be TRBD1 (5 bases). The V end was cut by 0 bases, the J end by 3 bases, with 18 bases between. The CDR3 is 17 residues long. Germline CDR1 SGHKS, CDR2 YYEKEE (reference sequence). The CDR3 reads CASSLDLWGGSYYGYTF. In DNA form, the CDR3 reads TGTGCCAGCAGCTTGGACCTATGGGGGGGGTCTTACTATGGCTACACCTTC.

Only a few counts were recorded for this clonotype. The CDR3 coding sequence is TGTGCCAGCAGTGTTGCTCAGGGGGCTTACACTGAAGCTTTCTTT. As protein: CASSVAQGAYTEAFF. The chain employs TRBV25-1 and TRBJ1-1, with TRBD1 matching 8 bases. With V trimmed by 4 bases and J by 3 bases, 7 bases remained unmatched. CDR3 length equals 15 residues. Germline-derived CDR1 and CDR2 are MGHDK and SYGVNS.

The V gene is TRBV4-3, the J gene TRBJ2-1; D gene uncertain. This CDR3 spans 15 amino acids. V lost 1 base and J 8 bases, leaving 15 bases between the germline ends. Germline CDR1 LGHNA, CDR2 YSLEER. The DNA for the CDR3 is TGCGCCAGCAGCCAAGGCTCGGATATCAGAGATGAGCAGTTCTTC. The encoded protein is CASSQGSDIRDEQFF.

The rearrangement joins TRBV2 to TRBJ2-1, with D unresolved. Trimming cost V 0 bases and J 7 bases, with 4 bases left between them. The CDR3 totals 12 residues. Per the germline V gene, CDR1 is SNHLY and CDR2 is FYNNEI. The DNA of the CDR3 is TGTGCCAGCAGTGAAGCAAAAAATGAGCAGTTCTTC. Translation gives CASSEAKNEQFF.

The chain carries TRBV12-3 or TRBV12-4 and TRBJ1-1; maybe TRBD1 (5 bases). CDR3 length: 15 residues. Deletions cut 6 bases from V and 6 bases from J, with 20 bases between. The CDR3 is CASSPEVGGIPEAFF. The CDR3 DNA reads TGTGCCAGCAGCCCGGAGGTTGGGGGAATTCCTGAAGCTTTCTTT.

The rearrangement joins TRBV18 to TRBJ1-1; TRBD1 aligns across 7 bases. Looked up from germline, CDR1 is KGHSH and CDR2 is LQKENI. V was clipped by 2 bases and J by 5 bases; unmatched bases: 5. The CDR3 has 14 amino acids. The CDR3 here is CASSPSGGETEAFF. The CDR3 coding sequence is TGTGCCAGCTCACCATCAGGGGGAGAAACTGAAGCTTTCTTT.

The sample holds a few counts of this clonotype. The chain has TRBV14 and TRBJ2-7; D remains unclear. V lost 2 bases and J 3 bases, leaving 5 bases between the germline ends. Germline V gene lookup returns CDR1 SGHDN and CDR2 FVKESK. This CDR3 comprises 12 residues. The CDR3: CASSQMGYEQYF. CDR3 sequence (DNA): TGTGCCAGCAGCCAAATGGGCTACGAGCAGTACTTC.

V and J are TRBV7-6 and TRBJ2-1; 8 bases match TRBD2. With V trimmed by 1 base and J by 9 bases, 8 bases remained unmatched. Germline V gives CDR1 SGHVS, CDR2 FNYEAQ. This CDR3 contains 15 residues. CDR3 nucleotides: TGTGCCAGCAGCTTAGAAGCGGGGGTGAAACGTGAGCAGTTCTTC. The encoded protein is CASSLEAGVKREQFF.